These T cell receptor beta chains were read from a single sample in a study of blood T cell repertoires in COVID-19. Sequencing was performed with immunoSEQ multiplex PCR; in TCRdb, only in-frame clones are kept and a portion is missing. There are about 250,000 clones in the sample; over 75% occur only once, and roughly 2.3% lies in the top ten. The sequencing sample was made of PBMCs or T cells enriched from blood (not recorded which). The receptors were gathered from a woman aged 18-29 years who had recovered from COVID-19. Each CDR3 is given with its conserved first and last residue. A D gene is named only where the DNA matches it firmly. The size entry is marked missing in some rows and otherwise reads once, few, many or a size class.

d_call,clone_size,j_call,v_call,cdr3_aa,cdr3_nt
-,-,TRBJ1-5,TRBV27,CASSFSSNQPQHF,TGTGCCAGCAGTTTTAGTAGCAATCAGCCCCAGCATTTT
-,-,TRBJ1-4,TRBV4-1,CASSPGHNNEKLFF,TGCGCCAGCAGCCCCGGACATAACAATGAAAAACTGTTTTTT
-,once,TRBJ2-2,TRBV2,CASSVGQAYTGELFF,TGTGCCAGCAGTGTTGGGCAGGCATACACCGGGGAGCTGTTTTTT
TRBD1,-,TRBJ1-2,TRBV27,CASSSALGQFSPNYGYTF,TGTGCCAGCAGTTCTGCTTTGGGACAGTTCAGTCCTAACTATGGCTACACCTTC
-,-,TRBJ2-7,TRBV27,CASSTDNFSYEQYF,TGTGCCAGCAGTACGGACAACTTCTCCTACGAGCAGTACTTC
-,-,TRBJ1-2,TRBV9,CASSVGPAGNYGYTF,TGTGCCAGCAGCGTAGGCCCGGCAGGGAACTATGGCTACACCTTC
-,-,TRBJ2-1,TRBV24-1,CATSRHLSSYNEQFF,TGTGCCACCAGTAGACACCTGAGCTCCTACAATGAGCAGTTCTTC
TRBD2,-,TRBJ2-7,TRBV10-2,CASSGGGYEQYF,TGCGCCAGCAGTGGGGGGGGCTACGAGCAGTACTTC
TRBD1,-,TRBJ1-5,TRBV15,CATSSVTGGGQPQHF,TGTGCCACCAGCAGTGTAACAGGGGGCGGTCAGCCCCAGCATTTT
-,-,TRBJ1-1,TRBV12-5,CASGLSWGHTEAFF,TGTGCTAGTGGTTTGTCCTGGGGCCACACTGAAGCTTTCTTT
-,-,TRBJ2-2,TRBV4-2,CASSQEATQNTGELFF,TGTGCCAGCAGCCAAGAGGCGACACAAAACACCGGGGAGCTGTTTTTT
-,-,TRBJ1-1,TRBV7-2,CASSLAGNTEAFF,TGTGCCAGCAGCTTAGCCGGGAACACTGAAGCTTTCTTT
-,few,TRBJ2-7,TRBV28,CASSLGGGPHYEQYF,TGTGCCAGCAGTTTGGGGGGTGGGCCCCACTACGAGCAGTACTTC
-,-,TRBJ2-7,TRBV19,CASSIRGQQPYEQYF,TGTGCCAGTAGTATAAGAGGACAGCAACCCTACGAGCAGTACTTC
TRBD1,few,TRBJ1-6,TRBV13,CASSWTGAYNSPLHF,TGTGCCAGCAGCTGGACAGGAGCGTATAATTCACCCCTCCACTTT
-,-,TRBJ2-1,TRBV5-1,CASSLTGRSSYNEQFF,TGCGCCAGCAGCTTGACTGGGAGAAGCTCCTACAATGAGCAGTTCTTC
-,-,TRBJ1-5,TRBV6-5,CASQAGSNQPQHF,TGTGCCAGCCAAGCGGGAAGCAATCAGCCCCAGCATTTT
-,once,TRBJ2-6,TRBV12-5,CASGLSGASLPVRLWGANVLTF,TGTGCTAGTGGTTTGTCAGGGGCATCTCTACCGGTAAGACTCTGGGGGGCCAACGTCCTGACTTTC
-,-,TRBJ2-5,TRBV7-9,CASSATGEGETQYF,TGTGCCAGCAGCGCGACAGGAGAAGGAGAGACCCAGTACTTC
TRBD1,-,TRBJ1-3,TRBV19,CASSWDRGFSGNTIYF,TGTGCCAGTAGTTGGGACAGGGGTTTCTCTGGAAACACCATATATTTT
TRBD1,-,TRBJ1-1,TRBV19,CASSTGGALGTEAFF,TGTGCCAGTAGTACAGGGGGCGCGCTCGGCACTGAAGCTTTCTTT
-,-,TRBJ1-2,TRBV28,CASSLGRGRYYGYTF,TGTGCCAGCAGTTTAGGGAGGGGAAGATACTATGGCTACACCTTC
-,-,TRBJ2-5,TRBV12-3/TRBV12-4,CASSFGGGETQYF,TGTGCCAGCAGTTTTGGAGGTGGAGAGACCCAGTACTTC
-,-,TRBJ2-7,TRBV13,CASSTTLLPYEQYF,TGTGCCAGCAGCACCACTCTTCTTCCCTACGAGCAGTACTTC
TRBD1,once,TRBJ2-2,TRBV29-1,CSVVPDRVTGELFF,TGCAGCGTTGTACCGGACAGGGTCACCGGGGAGCTGTTTTTT
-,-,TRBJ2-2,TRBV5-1,CASSLMRSVRGELFF,TGCGCCAGCTCCCTTATGAGGTCCGTGAGGGGGGAGCTGTTTTTT
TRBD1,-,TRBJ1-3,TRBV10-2,CASSRTGGGNTIYF,TGCGCCAGCAGCAGGACAGGGGGCGGAAACACCATATATTTT
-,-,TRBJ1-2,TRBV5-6,CASSLANAADGYTF,TGTGCCAGCAGCTTGGCCAACGCCGCGGATGGCTACACCTTC
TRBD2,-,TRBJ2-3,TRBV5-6,CASSLFRSGGATAADTQYF,TGTGCCAGCAGCTTGTTTCGTAGCGGGGGGGCCACCGCGGCAGATACGCAGTATTTT
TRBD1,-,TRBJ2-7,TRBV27,CASSLDTGASYEQYF,TGTGCCAGCAGTTTAGACACAGGGGCCTCCTACGAGCAGTACTTC
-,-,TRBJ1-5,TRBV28,CASSFTVLVGAQPQHF,TGTGCCAGCAGTTTTACGGTCTTGGTAGGGGCTCAGCCCCAGCATTTT
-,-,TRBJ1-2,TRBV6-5,CAGRGKDYGYTF,TGTGCCGGGAGGGGGAAAGACTATGGCTACACCTTC
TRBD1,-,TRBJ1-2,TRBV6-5,CASSYSGTVYGYTF,TGTGCCAGCAGTTACTCAGGGACAGTTTATGGCTACACCTTC
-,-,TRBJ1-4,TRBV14,CASSQWAEKLFF,TGTGCCAGCAGCCAATGGGCCGAAAAACTGTTTTTT
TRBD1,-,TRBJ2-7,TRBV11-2,CASRPLTGNYEQYF,TGTGCCAGCAGACCTCTGACAGGGAACTACGAGCAGTACTTC
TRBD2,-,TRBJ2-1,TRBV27,CASRRTSGVAYNEQFF,TGTGCCAGCAGAAGGACTAGCGGGGTGGCCTACAATGAGCAGTTCTTC
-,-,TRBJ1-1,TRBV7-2,CASSLRAEGNTEAFF,TGTGCCAGCAGCTTGCGCGCGGAGGGGAACACTGAAGCTTTCTTT
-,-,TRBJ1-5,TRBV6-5,CASTRGEDQPQHF,TGTGCCAGCACTCGGGGGGAGGATCAGCCCCAGCATTTT
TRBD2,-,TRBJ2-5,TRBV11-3,CASSSGTSVQETQYF,TGTGCCAGCAGCTCAGGGACTAGCGTTCAAGAGACCCAGTACTTC
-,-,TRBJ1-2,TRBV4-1,CASSQVGQSYGYTF,TGCGCCAGCAGCCAGGTAGGACAGAGCTATGGCTACACCTTC
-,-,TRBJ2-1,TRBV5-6,CASTELGGGAQNEQFF,TGTGCCAGCACCGAATTGGGAGGGGGGGCTCAGAATGAGCAGTTCTTC
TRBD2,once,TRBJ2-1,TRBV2,CATRITSGVDNEQFF,TGTGCCACCCGAATCACTAGCGGGGTAGACAATGAGCAGTTCTTC
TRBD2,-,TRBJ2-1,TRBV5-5,CASSQPGLANEQFF,TGTGCCAGCAGCCAACCGGGACTAGCTAATGAGCAGTTCTTC
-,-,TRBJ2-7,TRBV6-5,CASSLPTGAYEQYF,TGTGCCAGCAGTCTCCCGACAGGCGCCTACGAGCAGTACTTC
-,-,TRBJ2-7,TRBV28,CASSPTRQIPYEQYF,TGTGCCAGCAGCCCCACGAGACAGATCCCCTACGAGCAGTACTTC
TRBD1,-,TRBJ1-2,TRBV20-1,CSAHTGEGTF,TGCAGTGCTCATACAGGGGAAGGAACCTTC
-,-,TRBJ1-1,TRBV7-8,CASSQGRGNTEAFF,TGTGCCAGCAGCCAAGGACGGGGGAACACTGAAGCTTTCTTT
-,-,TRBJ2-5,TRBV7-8,CASSLRTREYQETQYF,TGTGCCAGCAGCCTACGGACACGGGAGTACCAAGAGACCCAGTACTTC
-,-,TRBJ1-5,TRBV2,CASKEASNQPQHF,TGTGCCAGCAAAGAGGCGAGCAATCAGCCCCAGCATTTT
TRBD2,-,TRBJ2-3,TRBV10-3,CAIGGVTDTQYF,TGTGCCATCGGGGGGGTTACAGATACGCAGTATTTT
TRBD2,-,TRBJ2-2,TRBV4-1,CASSPERGPNTGELFF,TGCGCCAGCAGCCCCGAGCGGGGGCCCAACACCGGGGAGCTGTTTTTT
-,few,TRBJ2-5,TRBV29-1,CSVGGGASETQYF,TGCAGCGTTGGCGGTGGGGCAAGTGAGACCCAGTACTTC
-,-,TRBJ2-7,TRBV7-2,CASRYNSYEQYF,TGTGCCAGCAGATATAACTCCTACGAGCAGTACTTC